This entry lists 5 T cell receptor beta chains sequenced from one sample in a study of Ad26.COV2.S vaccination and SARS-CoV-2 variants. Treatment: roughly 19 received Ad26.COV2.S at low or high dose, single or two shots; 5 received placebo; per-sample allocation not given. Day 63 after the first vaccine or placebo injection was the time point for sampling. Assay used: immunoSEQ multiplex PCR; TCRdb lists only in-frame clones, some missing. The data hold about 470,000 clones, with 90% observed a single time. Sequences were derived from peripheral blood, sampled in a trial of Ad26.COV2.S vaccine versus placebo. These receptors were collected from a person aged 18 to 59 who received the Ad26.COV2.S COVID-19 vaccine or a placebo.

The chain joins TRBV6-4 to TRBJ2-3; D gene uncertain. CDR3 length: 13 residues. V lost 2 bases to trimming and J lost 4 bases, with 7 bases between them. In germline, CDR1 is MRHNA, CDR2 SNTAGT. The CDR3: CASSDQVADTQYF. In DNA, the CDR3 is TGTGCCAGCAGTGACCAGGTGGCAGATACGCAGTATTTT.

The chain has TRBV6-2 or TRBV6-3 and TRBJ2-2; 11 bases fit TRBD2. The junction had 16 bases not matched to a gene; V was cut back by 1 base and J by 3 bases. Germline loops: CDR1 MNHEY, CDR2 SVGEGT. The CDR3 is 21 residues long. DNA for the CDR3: TGTGCCAGCAGTTACTTGCCAGGGGGCGGAGCGGGACTAGCGGACACCGGGGAGCTGTTTTTT. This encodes CASSYLPGGGAGLADTGELFF.

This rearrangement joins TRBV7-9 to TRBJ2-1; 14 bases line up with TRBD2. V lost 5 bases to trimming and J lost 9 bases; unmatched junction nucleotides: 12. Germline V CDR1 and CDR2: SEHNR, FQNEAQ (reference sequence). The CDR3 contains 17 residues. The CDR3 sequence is CASSPAGGLAGDREQFF. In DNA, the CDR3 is TGTGCCAGCAGCCCCGCGGGGGGACTAGCGGGAGATCGTGAGCAGTTCTTC. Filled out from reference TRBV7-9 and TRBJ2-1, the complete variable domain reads DTGVSQNPRHKITKRGQNVTFRCDPISEHNRLYWYRQTLGQGPEFLTYFQNEAQLEKSRLLSDRFSAERPKGSFSTLEIQRTEQGDSAMYLCASSPAGGLAGDREQFFGPGTRLTVL.

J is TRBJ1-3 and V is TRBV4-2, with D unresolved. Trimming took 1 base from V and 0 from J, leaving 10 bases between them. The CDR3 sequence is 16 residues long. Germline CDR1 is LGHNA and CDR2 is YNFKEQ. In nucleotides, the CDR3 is TGTGCCAGCAGCCAAGCCTTGTGGAGCTCTGGAAACACCATATATTTT. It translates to CASSQALWSSGNTIYF.

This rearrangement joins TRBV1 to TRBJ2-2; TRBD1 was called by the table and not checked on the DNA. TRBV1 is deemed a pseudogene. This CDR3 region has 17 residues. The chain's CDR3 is CTSSGRLTGGGNGELFF. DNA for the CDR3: TGCACCAGCAGCGGGCGACTTACAGGGGGAGGTAACGGGGAGCTGTTTTTT.